Listed below are T cell receptor beta chains from one sample, sequenced in a study of OX40 agonist ivuxolimab in advanced cancers. Libraries were prepared by immunoSEQ multiplex PCR; TCRdb keeps only in-frame clonotypes and omits some of them. The data show over 15,000 clones, 72% seen once. The starting material was CD4+ or CD8+ T cells sorted from blood, obtained in a trial of the OX40 agonist ivuxolimab. The receptors were gathered from an adult with an advanced solid tumor such as melanoma, head and neck, liver or kidney cancer. CDR3s include the opening cysteine and the closing phenylalanine or tryptophan. D genes are given only for firm matches. Expanded clones are given a class, and other clones once, few, many or no size at all.

.	TRBJ1-5	TRBV7-2	.	TGTGCCAGCAGCTTAGGTTGGGACATCGATCAGCCCCAGCATTTT	CASSLGWDIDQPQHF
.	TRBJ2-2	TRBV6-5	.	TGTGCCAGCAGTTTAGACATAGGGGGCACCGGGGAGCTGTTTTTT	CASSLDIGGTGELFF
.	TRBJ2-7	TRBV9	.	TGTGCCAGCAGCTCCTCTCAGGGAGCTGCGTACGAGCAGTACTTC	CASSSSQGAAYEQYF
.	TRBJ2-7	TRBV7-6	TRBD1	TGTGCCAGCAGCCCTACGGGACAGGGTTACGAGCAGTACTTC	CASSPTGQGYEQYF
.	TRBJ2-7	TRBV7-2	TRBD1	TGTGCCAGCAGCACCGGACAGGTTACCTACGAGCAGTACTTC	CASSTGQVTYEQYF
.	TRBJ1-2	TRBV6-5	.	TGTGCCAGCAGTTACTACTTACAGGGAGGGGACTATGGCTACACCTTC	CASSYYLQGGDYGYTF
.	TRBJ1-6	TRBV30	.	TGTGCCTGGAGTGTACTAGGGCAAAATTCACCCCTCCACTTT	CAWSVLGQNSPLHF
.	TRBJ2-5	TRBV5-1	.	TGCGCCAGCAAAGATGACAGAGAAGAGACCCAGTACTTC	CASKDDREETQYF
.	TRBJ1-5	TRBV5-4	TRBD1	TGTGCCAGCAGCATGACAGGGAGCAATCAGCCCCAGCATTTT	CASSMTGSNQPQHF
.	TRBJ1-5	TRBV10-3	.	TGTGCCATCAGTGAGAAGGGGCATCAGCCCCAGCATTTT	CAISEKGHQPQHF
.	TRBJ1-2	TRBV28	.	TGTGCCAGCAGGTCGGGTTGGGGGGATGGCTACACCTTC	CASRSGWGDGYTF
many	TRBJ2-7	TRBV2	.	TGTGCCAGCAGCCCCCCTGGCATAGCCGAGCAGTACTTC	CASSPPGIAEQYF
.	TRBJ2-4	TRBV13	.	TGTGCCAGCAGCGTTTCCGGGCGGGCCAAAAACATTCAGTACTTC	CASSVSGRAKNIQYF
few	TRBJ2-5	TRBV5-6	TRBD1	TGTGCCAGCAGCTTCAGGGGGCCGGAACAAGAGACCCAGTACTTC	CASSFRGPEQETQYF
.	TRBJ1-2	TRBV7-3	.	TGTGCCAGCACCGAGGGTTCAGGCTATGGCTACACCTTC	CASTEGSGYGYTF
.	TRBJ2-3	TRBV6-1	.	TGTGCCAGCAGTTACGGGACCATGCAGTATTTT	CASSYGTMQYF
.	TRBJ2-7	TRBV7-6	TRBD1	TGTGCCAGCTCCAACGGCAGGGGGTTCTACGAGCAGTACTTC	CASSNGRGFYEQYF
once	TRBJ1-6	TRBV28	.	TGTGCCAGCAGTTTACAGGGTGAATATTCACCCCTCCACTTT	CASSLQGEYSPLHF
.	TRBJ2-3	TRBV10-3	.	TGTGCCCTCCGGGGAAGCACAGATACGCAGTATTTT	CALRGSTDTQYF
once	TRBJ1-6	TRBV9	.	TGTGCCAGCAGCGCGGCGAATTACCCTACCCTGTACTCACCCCTCCACTTT	CASSAANYPTLYSPLHF
.	TRBJ2-2	TRBV13	TRBD2	TGTGCCGCTTCGGGGGGGACTTACACCGGGGAGCTGTTTTTT	CAASGGTYTGELFF
once	TRBJ2-7	TRBV7-6	.	TGTGCCAGCAGCTTAGAGGGGTCTGGTTCCTCCTACGAGCAGTACTTC	CASSLEGSGSSYEQYF
.	TRBJ2-2	TRBV7-6	TRBD1	TGTGCCAGCAGCCCTGGTCCCGGGACAGGGGAAACCGGGGAGCTGTTTTTT	CASSPGPGTGETGELFF
.	TRBJ1-2	TRBV7-9	TRBD1	TGTGCCAGCAGCTTAGCGAATACAGGGGGGCATGGCTACACCTTC	CASSLANTGGHGYTF
.	TRBJ2-7	TRBV2	.	TGTGCCAGCGGTGAACCCCGGGACGGAGCCTACGAGCAGTACTTC	CASGEPRDGAYEQYF
.	TRBJ1-6	TRBV5-6	.	TGTGCCAGCAGCTTCCGGGGGGTGGGAAATTCACCCCTCCACTTT	CASSFRGVGNSPLHF
.	TRBJ2-3	TRBV30	.	TGTGCCTGGAGCGGCCTGGGAGTAACAGATACGCAGTATTTT	CAWSGLGVTDTQYF
.	TRBJ1-2	TRBV7-2	TRBD1	TGTGCCAGCAGCCCAGGGGACAGGGGGCGCGGCTACACCTTC	CASSPGDRGRGYTF
.	TRBJ1-2	TRBV30	.	TGTGCCTGGAGTTGGAGTCTTATAGGTGGCTACACCTTC	CAWSWSLIGGYTF
.	TRBJ2-1	TRBV9	.	TGTGCCAGCAGCGTATCCCACCTAACGACCTACAATGAGCAGTTCTTC	CASSVSHLTTYNEQFF
.	TRBJ2-5	TRBV5-6	TRBD1	TGTGCCAGCAGCTTAGGACAGGGGGCACAGACCCAGTACTTC	CASSLGQGAQTQYF